A selection of T cell receptor beta chains follows, all from one sample in a study. TCRdb processed the 5' RACE reads anew with MiXCR; each CDR3 protein has one entry. The data hold tens of thousands of distinct CDR3 sequences, with 22% observed a single time. The sample comprised Tregs sorted from a lymph node. These receptors originate from a female donor with breast cancer. Each CDR3 is given with its conserved first and last residue. The D gene is left open where the match is weak. A row's size may be missing; if present it is once, few, many or a size class.

d_gene	v_gene	j_gene	abundance	CDR3aa	CDR3nt
NA	TRBV25-1	TRBJ1-4	NA	CASSEYEKLFF	TGTGCCAGCAGTGAATACGAAAAACTGTTTTTT
TRBD2	TRBV7-2	TRBJ2-5	NA	CASSSRLAGETQYF	TGTGCCAGCAGCTCCCGACTAGCGGGGGAGACCCAGTACTTC
TRBD1	TRBV5-1	TRBJ2-5	many	CASSLAGTGGETQYF	TGCGCCAGCAGCTTGGCCGGGACAGGAGGAGAGACCCAGTACTTC
NA	TRBV4-1	TRBJ2-5	many	CASSQDGGQGIPETQYF	TGCGCCAGCAGCCAAGATGGGGGCCAGGGGATACCCGAGACCCAGTACTTC
NA	TRBV15	TRBJ2-2	few	CATSKSPGEHTGELFF	TGTGCCACCAGCAAGAGTCCGGGAGAACACACCGGGGAGCTGTTTTTT
TRBD1	TRBV24-1	TRBJ1-2	many	CATRDRDGYGYTF	TGTGCCACCCGGGACAGGGATGGCTATGGCTACACCTTC
TRBD2	TRBV4-2	TRBJ2-5	few	CASSQSSGGARETQYF	TGTGCCAGCAGCCAATCTAGCGGGGGGGCCCGAGAGACCCAGTACTTC
NA	TRBV7-2	TRBJ2-2	few	CASSSDRNTGELFF	TGTGCCAGCAGCTCGGACAGGAACACCGGGGAGCTGTTTTTT
NA	TRBV29-1	TRBJ2-7	few	CSVQRLDGPGYEQYF	TGCAGCGTTCAACGACTGGATGGACCGGGGTACGAGCAGTACTTC
NA	TRBV7-6	TRBJ1-2	NA	CASSAEVGFTYGYTF	TGTGCCAGCAGCGCCGAGGTGGGGTTTACCTATGGCTACACCTTC
TRBD1	TRBV6-5	TRBJ1-2	NA	CASSLTTGTIGYGYTF	TGTGCTAGCAGCCTCACGACAGGGACGATTGGCTATGGCTACACCTTC
NA	TRBV29-1	TRBJ2-7	few	CSVGTGSYEQYF	TGCAGCGTTGGCACCGGGTCCTACGAGCAGTACTTC
NA	TRBV7-8	TRBJ2-1	many	CASSLIRTIYNEQFF	TGTGCCAGCAGCTTAATCAGGACAATATACAATGAGCAGTTCTTC
NA	TRBV5-6	TRBJ2-7	NA	CASSPLSRYYEQYF	TGTGCCAGCAGCCCCTTGAGTAGATACTACGAGCAGTACTTC
NA	TRBV20-1	TRBJ1-4	few	CSARPRDEKLFF	TGCAGTGCTAGACCCAGGGATGAAAAACTGTTTTTT
NA	TRBV7-9	TRBJ1-1	many	CASSPESTENTEAFF	TGTGCCAGCAGCCCCGAATCGACAGAGAACACTGAAGCTTTCTTT
NA	TRBV7-9	TRBJ2-5	NA	CVSSRTQGYQETQYF	TGTGTCAGCAGCCGAACTCAGGGTTACCAAGAGACCCAGTACTTC
NA	TRBV5-6	TRBJ2-4	NA	CASSLGSSLNIQYF	TGTGCCAGCAGCTTGGGTTCTTCTTTAAACATTCAGTACTTC
NA	TRBV9	TRBJ1-1	few	CASSVSFELNTEAFF	TGTGCCAGCAGCGTATCGTTTGAATTGAACACTGAAGCTTTCTTT
NA	TRBV27	TRBJ2-7	many	CASRWGGQASYEQYF	TGTGCCAGCAGATGGGGTGGGCAGGCCTCCTACGAGCAGTACTTC
NA	TRBV7-9	TRBJ2-2	NA	CASSIPTGELFF	TGTGCCAGCAGCATCCCGACCGGGGAGCTGTTTTTT
NA	TRBV2	TRBJ2-1	many	CASSEVLLDGDNEQFF	TGTGCCAGCAGTGAAGTGCTCCTAGATGGGGACAATGAGCAGTTCTTC